Below, 20 T cell receptor beta chains from the same sample are listed, as sequenced in a study of blood T cell repertoires in COVID-19. The data were produced by immunoSEQ multiplex PCR, yet TCRdb's version contains in-frame clones alone and is incomplete. The table includes 210,000 or so clones, around 88% detected once. Specimen: peripheral blood. Receptors originate from a man aged 45 to 65 with active or convalescent COVID-19.

The chain couples TRBV7-9 to TRBJ2-1; 8 bases are shared with TRBD2. The junction had 7 bases not matched to a gene; V was cut back by 7 bases and J by 5 bases. Germline CDR1 is SEHNR and CDR2 is FQNEAQ (reference sequence). The CDR3 sequence is 14 residues long. The CDR3 loop is CASTGGTSHNEQFF. The CDR3 region has the DNA TGTGCCAGCACCGGGGGGACTAGTCACAATGAGCAGTTCTTC.

V gene TRBV7-9 combines with J gene TRBJ1-2, with D possibly matching TRBD1 (5 bases). Germline CDR1 reads SEHNR; CDR2 reads FQNEAQ (reference sequence). The ends were cut back, 5 bases at V and 8 bases at J, with 15 bases in the middle. The CDR3 spans 13 residues. In nucleotides, the CDR3 is TGTGCCAGCAGCATTCAGGGTACGGAAGGCTACACCTTC. Encoded protein: CASSIQGTEGYTF.

The chain employs TRBV30 and TRBJ2-7; TRBD1 matches 7 bases. CDR1 and CDR2 (germline): GTSNPN, SVGIG (reference sequence). Trimming cost V 5 bases and J 2 bases; bases outside gene matches: 3. This CDR3 contains 12 residues. CDR3 in DNA: TGTGCCTGGCGACAGGGAGCCTACGAGCAGTACTTC. This codes for CAWRQGAYEQYF. The full variable domain, its missing parts supplied by reference TRBV30 and TRBJ2-7, is SQTIHQWPATLVQPVGSPLSLECTVEGTSNPNLYWYRQAAGRGLQLLFYSVGIGQISSEVPQNLSASRPQDRQFILSSKKLLLSDSGFYLCAWRQGAYEQYFGPGTRLTVT.

This clone was found a few times. The chain uses TRBV5-4 and TRBJ2-3, with 8 bases fitting TRBD2. The CDR3 is 17 residues long. The V and J ends lost 3 bases and 2 bases, in that order; junction bases with no gene match: 11. Per germline, CDR1 SGHNT and CDR2 YYREEE (reference sequence). The CDR3 region is CASSSLGIGGVTDTQYF. The DNA of the CDR3 is TGTGCCAGCAGCTCCCTAGGAATCGGGGGGGTCACAGATACGCAGTATTTT.

The chain joins TRBV5-1 to TRBJ1-5; D uncertain. There are 16 residues in the CDR3. Trimming took 0 bases from V and 0 from J, leaving 10 bases between them. Germline lookup yields CDR1 SGHRS and CDR2 YFSETQ. The CDR3, as DNA: TGCGCCAGCAGCTTGGAGGCAGGAGGTAGCAATCAGCCCCAGCATTTT. Protein: CASSLEAGGSNQPQHF.

The chain couples TRBV6-5 to TRBJ2-3; 9 bases are a match to TRBD2. The germline V gene encodes CDR1 MNHEY and CDR2 SVGAGI. The CDR3 spans 15 residues. With V trimmed by 6 bases and J by 2 bases, 6 bases remained unmatched. The CDR3 reads CASSLSGGHTDTQYF. The CDR3, as DNA: TGTGCCAGCAGCCTTAGCGGGGGACACACAGATACGCAGTATTTT.

This clone has just a few counts. As DNA, the CDR3 is TGTGCCAGCAGGATACAGGGGCCGAACACTGAAGCTTTCTTT. It encodes CASRIQGPNTEAFF. V usage is TRBV28 and J usage is TRBJ1-1; TRBD1 aligns across 7 bases. Germline CDR1 reads MDHEN; CDR2 reads SYDVKM. V was clipped by 6 bases and J by 1 base; unmatched bases: 5. The CDR3 covers 14 residues.

This chain connects TRBV19 to TRBJ1-1; TRBD1 might be the D (6 bases). The ends were cut back, 3 bases at V and 0 bases at J, with 14 bases in the middle. CDR3 length equals 16 residues. Germline CDR1 LNHDA, CDR2 SQIVND (reference sequence). CDR3 sequence reads: CASSIGQGWVNTEAFF. The CDR3 nucleotides are TGTGCCAGTAGTATTGGCCAGGGGTGGGTGAACACTGAAGCTTTCTTT.

The chain recombines TRBV6-2 or TRBV6-3 with TRBJ2-1; 9 bases are a match to TRBD2. This CDR3 has 17 residues. Trimming removed 2 bases from V and 1 base from J; junction bases left unmatched: 6. Per germline, CDR1 MNHEY and CDR2 SVGEGT. The CDR3 DNA follows: TGTGCCAGCAGTTACAATCTCCTAGCGGGATCCTACAATGAGCAGTTCTTC. This encodes CASSYNLLAGSYNEQFF.

The J gene is TRBJ2-7, the V gene TRBV5-6; D may be TRBD1 (5 bases). This CDR3 is built from 12 residues. Germline CDR1 SGHDT, CDR2 YYEEEE. Trimming cost V 5 bases and J 2 bases, with 8 bases left between them. CDR3 nucleotide sequence: TGTGCCAGCAGTCAGGACACCTACGAGCAGTACTTC. It encodes CASSQDTYEQYF.

This clone showed up just once. V usage is TRBV5-1 and J usage is TRBJ2-5; 8 bases fit TRBD2. Losses at the gene ends were 4 bases for V and 7 bases for J; bases not matched to a gene: 15. Germline-derived CDR1 and CDR2 are SGHRS and YFSETQ. This CDR3 region has 16 residues. The DNA of the CDR3 is TGCGCCAGCAGCCGGGGGGGAGCGGGAAGTACGGCGACCCAGTACTTC. Translated: CASSRGGAGSTATQYF.

The sample holds one count of this clone. J is TRBJ2-5 and V is TRBV9; D is unresolved. This CDR3 is built from 15 residues. Trimming took off 0 bases at V and 1 base at J, with 10 bases between the two ends. The germline V gene encodes CDR1 SGDLS and CDR2 YYNGEE. This CDR3 reads CASSVDGSFQETQYF. Written as DNA, the CDR3 is TGTGCCAGCAGCGTAGACGGTAGCTTCCAAGAGACCCAGTACTTC.

This chain joins TRBV4-2 and TRBJ2-5; 12 bases map to TRBD2. Looked up from germline, CDR1 is LGHNA and CDR2 is YNFKEQ. V shed 0 bases and J 5 bases; nucleotides not matched to a gene: 1. The CDR3 contains 15 residues. This CDR3 is CASSQETSGRETQYF. The CDR3 DNA reads TGTGCCAGCAGCCAAGAAACTAGCGGGAGGGAGACCCAGTACTTC.

In this sample, this clone turned up a few times. This chain links TRBV6-4 with TRBJ1-1; 9 positions agree with TRBD1. J lost 6 bases, V lost 5 bases, and 7 bases had no gene match. CDR3 length: 14 amino acids. Per germline, CDR1 MRHNA and CDR2 SNTAGT. CDR3 sequence (DNA): TGTGCCAGCAGTCACACAGGGGGCGAGGCTGAAGCTTTCTTT. Translation gives CASSHTGGEAEAFF.

The V gene is TRBV5-6, the J gene TRBJ1-5; D is ambiguous. The CDR3 runs to 14 residues. Looked up from germline, CDR1 is SGHDT and CDR2 is YYEEEE. Trimming stripped 5 bases from V and 2 bases from J, with 11 bases between. CDR3 sequence: CASSPGSGNQPQHF. In DNA form, the CDR3 reads TGTGCCAGCAGTCCTGGTAGCGGCAATCAGCCCCAGCATTTT.

V gene TRBV9 combines with J gene TRBJ2-3, with TRBD2 matching 9 bases. V shed 1 base and J 5 bases; nucleotides not matched to a gene: 5. CDR1 SGDLS and CDR2 YYNGEE come from the germline V gene. This CDR3 has 15 amino acids. CDR3 region: CASSVWVAGEDTQYF. CDR3 nucleotides: TGTGCCAGCAGCGTATGGGTAGCGGGAGAAGATACGCAGTATTTT.

The chain recombines TRBV6-5 with TRBJ1-1; D ambiguous. Germline V gene data show CDR1 as MNHEY and CDR2 as SVGAGI. V shed 5 bases and J shed 0 bases, with 7 bases lying between them. The CDR3 contains 13 residues. CDR3 in DNA: TGTGCCAGCAGTAAGGAGGTGAACACTGAAGCTTTCTTT. It is translated as CASSKEVNTEAFF.

V and J are TRBV7-6 and TRBJ2-7, with 7 bases aligning to TRBD1. CDR3 size: 19 residues. Germline CDR1 is SGHVS and CDR2 is FNYEAQ. V was pared by 5 bases and J by 1 base, with 20 bases of the junction left unmatched. CDR3 residues: CASSLDRDRSLVASYEQYF. The CDR3 coding sequence is TGTGCCAGCAGCCTGGACCGGGACAGATCTCTAGTGGCGTCCTACGAGCAGTACTTC.

The rearrangement joins TRBV2 to TRBJ2-1; 10 nucleotides line up with TRBD2. Looked up from germline, CDR1 is SNHLY and CDR2 is FYNNEI. There are 20 residues in the CDR3. The trim removed 4 bases at V and 1 base at J, leaving 16 bases unmatched. CDR3 amino acids: CASSATGTSVRGGSYNEQFF. For the CDR3, the DNA is TGTGCCAGCAGTGCTACCGGGACTAGCGTAAGAGGAGGATCCTACAATGAGCAGTTCTTC.

The table lists this clone with a few counts. V is TRBV20-1 and J is TRBJ2-7, with D perhaps matching TRBD1 (5 bases). The CDR3 length is 14 residues. CDR1 is DFQATT, CDR2 SNEGSKA, per germline (reference sequence). Trimming left V 3 bases short and J 5 bases short, with 17 bases between. CDR3 bases: TGCAGTGCTAGTGAGGCAGGGATCAACAACGAGCAGTACTTC. Protein product: CSASEAGINNEQYF.